A single sample gave rise to the 26 T cell receptor beta chains below, sequenced in a study of graft-versus-host responses after intestinal transplantation. Sequencing was performed with immunoSEQ multiplex PCR; in TCRdb, only in-frame clones are kept and a portion is missing. The data contain under 65,000 clones, around 93% of them singletons. No antigen is known for these receptors. This sample comprised unstimulated CD4+ T cells sorted from spleen or lymph node cells, obtained before transplant. The origin of the receptors is a human donor who was the organ donor for an intestinal transplant.

The chain joins TRBV19 to TRBJ2-1; D gene ambiguous. Trimming shortened V by 3 bases and J by 1 base, and 7 bases separated the two germline ends. Germline CDR1 and CDR2: LNHDA and SQIVND (reference sequence). This CDR3 spans 14 amino acids. CDR3 sequence reads: CASSMAQSYNEQFF. For the CDR3, the DNA is TGTGCCAGTAGTATGGCACAATCCTACAATGAGCAGTTCTTC. The complete variable domain, with remaining parts taken from reference TRBV19 and TRBJ2-1, reads DGGITQSPKYLFRKEGQNVTLSCEQNLNHDAMYWYRQDPGQGLRLIYYSQIVNDFQKGDIAEGYSVSREKKESFPLTVTSAQKNPTAFYLCASSMAQSYNEQFFGPGTRLTVL.

V is TRBV7-9 and J is TRBJ1-6; D is possibly TRBD1 (6 bases). Trimming stripped 3 bases from V and 5 bases from J, with 8 bases between. CDR1 SEHNR and CDR2 FQNEAQ come from the germline V gene (reference sequence). This CDR3 is 14 amino acids long. CDR3 amino acids: CASSFGQNNSPLHF. The DNA of the CDR3 is TGTGCCAGCAGCTTCGGACAGAATAATTCACCCCTCCACTTT.

The chain carries TRBV5-4 and TRBJ2-3; 13 bases fit TRBD2. With V trimmed by 1 base and J by 6 bases, 5 bases remained unmatched. This CDR3 has 16 residues. Germline V gene data show CDR1 as SGHNT and CDR2 as YYREEE (reference sequence). The chain's CDR3 is CASSLPQLAGGDTQYF. For the CDR3, the DNA is TGTGCCAGCAGCTTGCCCCAACTAGCGGGGGGGGATACGCAGTATTTT.

The chain joins TRBV4-1 to TRBJ2-2; the D gene could be TRBD1 or TRBD2 (5 bases each). This CDR3 is built from 17 residues. Germline-derived CDR1 and CDR2 are MGHRA and YSYEKL. V dropped 0 bases and J dropped 4 bases, with 15 bases sitting between them. The chain's CDR3 is CASSQDQGARGTGELFF. CDR3 coding DNA: TGCGCCAGCAGCCAAGATCAAGGGGCTCGGGGCACCGGGGAGCTGTTTTTT.

The chain couples TRBV30 to TRBJ1-2, with 7 positions matching TRBD1. Germline assignment: CDR1 GTSNPN and CDR2 SVGIG (reference sequence). The CDR3 length is 11 residues. V shed 1 base, J shed 13 bases, and the junction held 6 bases outside the gene matches. CDR3 nucleotides: TGTGCCTGGAGTGCCAGGGGGAGAGGCACCTTC. Translation: CAWSARGRGTF.

The rearrangement uses TRBV7-2 and TRBJ2-3; TRBD1 aligns across 8 bases. CDR1 is SGHTA and CDR2 is FQGNSA in the germline V gene. The length of the CDR3 is 15 residues. Trimming took 3 bases from V and 5 from J; bases not matched to a gene: 7. The CDR3 DNA reads TGTGCCAGCAGCTTGAGGCAGGGGGCGCGAGATACGCAGTATTTT. This codes for CASSLRQGARDTQYF.

This chain joins TRBV5-6 and TRBJ2-5; 9 bases agree with TRBD1. The ends lost 0 bases at V and 5 bases at J; junction bases unmatched: 2. This CDR3 region has 14 residues. Germline loops: CDR1 SGHDT, CDR2 YYEEEE. CDR3 loop: CASSLAGTGETQYF. The CDR3 coding sequence is TGTGCCAGCAGCTTGGCCGGGACAGGGGAGACCCAGTACTTC.

The chain employs TRBV27 and TRBJ2-7, with TRBD1 matching over 9 bases. Germline V gives CDR1 MNHEY, CDR2 SMNVEV (reference sequence). J was trimmed by 4 bases and V by 0 bases; bases with no gene match: 4. This CDR3 comprises 15 residues. CDR3 in DNA: TGTGCCAGCAGTTTATCGGGGACAGGGAGTTACGAGCAGTACTTC. Translation gives CASSLSGTGSYEQYF.

This chain connects TRBV30 to TRBJ2-2, with TRBD1 matching 10 bases. Germline V CDR1 and CDR2: GTSNPN, SVGIG (reference sequence). J lost 5 bases, V lost 4 bases, and 4 bases had no gene match. This CDR3 region has 14 residues. CDR3 region: CAWTDRGRTGELFF. As DNA, the CDR3 is TGTGCCTGGACCGACAGGGGGCGAACCGGGGAGCTGTTTTTT. The full variable domain, rest sourced from reference TRBV30 and TRBJ2-2, is SQTIHQWPATLVQPVGSPLSLECTVEGTSNPNLYWYRQAAGRGLQLLFYSVGIGQISSEVPQNLSASRPQDRQFILSSKKLLLSDSGFYLCAWTDRGRTGELFFGEGSRLTVL.

This sequence joins TRBV12-5 and TRBJ2-7, with a possible D match to TRBD1 (6 bases). Deletions cut 9 bases from V and 4 bases from J, with 16 bases between. Germline CDR1 is LGHNT and CDR2 is FRNRAP. The CDR3 sequence is 13 residues long. CDR3 coding DNA: TGTGCTAGCCACGGCAGGGGTGGATACGAGCAGTACTTC. This gives the protein CASHGRGGYEQYF.

The rearrangement uses TRBV6-4 and TRBJ2-1, with TRBD2 identical over 11 bases. V shed 0 bases, J shed 6 bases, and the junction held 1 base outside the gene matches. The germline gives CDR1 MRHNA, CDR2 SNTAGT. The CDR3 spans 15 residues. The CDR3 region is CASSDSSGGANEQFF. CDR3 DNA: TGTGCCAGCAGTGACTCTAGCGGGGGGGCCAATGAGCAGTTCTTC.

The chain couples TRBV7-2 to TRBJ2-5, with a tentative D call TRBD2 (7 bases). V gave up 3 bases and J gave up 5 bases, with 25 bases separating them. CDR1 is SGHTA, CDR2 FQGNSA, per germline. The CDR3 is made up of 18 amino acids. The CDR3 DNA reads as TGTGCCAGCAGCTTTGTCCTGGGAGGGGGTGAAAGGGGTGAGACCCAGTACTTC. Translation: CASSFVLGGGERGETQYF.

The chain links TRBV11-1 to TRBJ2-1; D ambiguous. Trimming shortened V by 1 base and J by 4 bases, and 14 bases separated the two germline ends. This CDR3 has 16 residues. CDR1 SGHAT and CDR2 FQDESV come from the germline V gene (reference sequence). The CDR3 here is CASSLGPGVSYNEQFF. As DNA, the CDR3 is TGTGCCAGCAGCTTAGGACCGGGTGTAAGTTACAATGAGCAGTTCTTC.

The chain recombines TRBV6-6 with TRBJ2-3; D may be TRBD1 or TRBD2 (5 bases each). The CDR3 has 15 residues. V shed 0 bases and J shed 2 bases, with 9 bases lying between them. CDR1 MNHNY and CDR2 SVGAGI come from the germline V gene (reference sequence). The CDR3 DNA is TGTGCCAGCAGTTACTCGGGACCGACCACAGATACGCAGTATTTT. Translation gives CASSYSGPTTDTQYF.

The rearrangement links TRBV9 to TRBJ2-2; D possibly matches TRBD1 or TRBD2 (6 bases each). CDR1 and CDR2 from the germline V gene are SGDLS and YYNGEE. This CDR3 has 16 residues. With 3 bases removed from V and 1 base from J, the gap between germline ends came to 13 bases. CDR3 DNA sequence: TGTGCCAGCAGCGCGGGGGCGGGCTTGAACACCGGGGAGCTGTTTTTT. Residues: CASSAGAGLNTGELFF.

The chain combines TRBV7-6 with TRBJ2-7, with 7 bases identical to TRBD1. V was pared by 5 bases and J by 0 bases, with 1 base of the junction left unmatched. This CDR3 spans 13 amino acids. Germline-derived CDR1 and CDR2 are SGHVS and FNYEAQ. Here the CDR3 reads CASSRTGSYEQYF. The CDR3 DNA follows: TGTGCCAGCAGCAGGACAGGCTCCTACGAGCAGTACTTC. Full variable domain (missing parts from reference TRBV7-6 and TRBJ2-7): GAGVSQSPRYKVTKRGQDVALRCDPISGHVSLYWYRQALGQGPEFLTYFNYEAQQDKSGLPNDRFSAERPEGSISTLTIQRTEQRDSAMYRCASSRTGSYEQYFGPGTRLTVT.

CDR3 sequence reads: CAPKGPAGDKETQYF. In nucleotides, the CDR3 is TGTGCCCCAAAAGGGCCAGCGGGGGACAAAGAGACCCAGTACTTC. The rearrangement joins TRBV30 to TRBJ2-5; the match to TRBD2 covers 8 bases. The trim removed 8 bases at V and 3 bases at J, leaving 14 bases unmatched. The CDR3 covers 15 residues. The germline V gene encodes CDR1 GTSNPN and CDR2 SVGIG (reference sequence). Based on the CDR3 plus reference TRBV30 and TRBJ2-5, the full variable domain is SQTIHQWPATLVQPVGSPLSLECTVEGTSNPNLYWYRQAAGRGLQLLFYSVGIGQISSEVPQNLSASRPQDRQFILSSKKLLLSDSGFYLCAPKGPAGDKETQYFGPGTRLLVL.

The chain links TRBV11-2 to TRBJ2-7, with D perhaps TRBD2 (5 bases). Per germline, CDR1 SGHAT and CDR2 FQNNGV. The CDR3 loop spans 16 amino acids. The V gene lost 0 bases and the J gene lost 1 base, with 13 bases spanning the gap. The CDR3 protein is CASSLDGFSGSYEQYF. The DNA for the CDR3 is TGTGCCAGCAGCTTAGATGGTTTTTCGGGGTCCTACGAGCAGTACTTC.

This clone was observed a few times. The CDR3 spells CATSRDRGGTDEQYF. As DNA, the CDR3 is TGTGCCACCAGCAGAGATCGGGGGGGTACCGACGAGCAGTACTTC. The J gene is TRBJ2-7, the V gene TRBV15, with 8 bases that match TRBD2. CDR3 length: 15 amino acids. Germline assignment: CDR1 LNHNV and CDR2 YYDKDF (reference sequence). V was clipped by 0 bases and J by 5 bases; unmatched bases: 6. Together with reference TRBV15 and TRBJ2-7, the CDR3 gives the full variable domain: DAMVIQNPRYQVTQFGKPVTLSCSQTLNHNVMYWYQQKSSQAPKLLFHYYDKDFNNEADTPDNFQSRRPNTSFCFLDIRSPGLGDTAMYLCATSRDRGGTDEQYFGPGTRLTVT.

The chain uses TRBV6-6 and TRBJ2-5; 9 bases agree with TRBD2. Germline V CDR1 and CDR2: MNHNY, SVGAGI (reference sequence). V shed 3 bases, J shed 7 bases, and the junction held 12 bases outside the gene matches. The length of the CDR3 is 16 residues. The CDR3 sequence: CASSYGGAGGPGTQYF. The CDR3 nucleotides are TGTGCCAGCAGTTATGGAGGTGCGGGGGGGCCGGGGACCCAGTACTTC.

CDR3 coding DNA: TGCGCCAGCAGCTTGGCACAGGGGTTCGATGAGCAGTTCTTC. The encoded protein is CASSLAQGFDEQFF. V gene TRBV5-1 combines with J gene TRBJ2-1; 7 bases agree with TRBD1. CDR3 size: 14 residues. CDR1 and CDR2 from the germline V gene are SGHRS and YFSETQ. The V segment lost 0 bases and the J segment 8 bases; nucleotides outside the gene matches: 5.

This clone was seen just once. The chain employs TRBV14 and TRBJ1-2; no clear D. This CDR3 region has 13 residues. The germline V gene encodes CDR1 SGHDN and CDR2 FVKESK. Trimming shortened V by 0 bases and J by 2 bases, and 4 bases separated the two germline ends. The DNA for the CDR3 is TGTGCCAGCAGCCAAGACAGGAACTATGGCTACACCTTC. It yields the protein CASSQDRNYGYTF.

V and J are TRBV30 and TRBJ2-7, with D unclear. The ends were cut back, 0 bases at V and 2 bases at J, with 5 bases in the middle. Germline-derived CDR1 and CDR2 are GTSNPN and SVGIG (reference sequence). The CDR3 consists of 12 residues. As DNA, the CDR3 is TGTGCCTGGAGTGTCAAAACCTACGAGCAGTACTTC. This codes for CAWSVKTYEQYF.

The chain uses TRBV7-3 and TRBJ2-5, with D uncertain. Trimming took off 3 bases at V and 4 bases at J, with 9 bases between the two ends. Germline V gene sequence: CDR1 SGHTA, CDR2 FQGTGA. The CDR3 loop spans 13 amino acids. This chain's CDR3 is CASSFTHPETQYF. The CDR3 DNA sequence: TGTGCCAGCAGCTTTACCCACCCAGAGACCCAGTACTTC.

This rearrangement joins TRBV21-1 to TRBJ1-1. TRBV21-1 is a listed pseudogene. There are 12 residues in the CDR3. This chain's CDR3 is CASSNQILEAFF. The DNA of the CDR3 is TGTGCCAGCAGCAACCAAATCCTTGAAGCTTTCTTT.

The chain combines TRBV6-5 with TRBJ1-5; tentatively, D is TRBD1 (5 bases). The CDR3 runs to 16 residues. Germline V gene data show CDR1 as MNHEY and CDR2 as SVGAGI. V gave up 1 base and J gave up 2 bases, with 12 bases separating them. The CDR3, as DNA: TGTGCCAGCAGTTACTTGGCTCCGGGACGCAATCAGCCCCAGCATTTT. Amino acids: CASSYLAPGRNQPQHF.